These T cell receptor beta chains were read from a single sample in a study of blood T cell repertoires in COVID-19. Measured with immunoSEQ multiplex PCR; TCRdb has only the in-frame clones, and not every one. The sample yields about 230,000 clones, about 90% seen once. The sample was peripheral blood. The origin of the receptors is a woman between 18 and 29 years old who had recovered from COVID-19. CDR3s include the opening cysteine and the closing phenylalanine or tryptophan. The order of the fields is V gene, D gene, CDR3 protein. A D gene is named only where the DNA matches it firmly.

TRBV5-1 | NA | CASSPELQGPWGEAFF
TRBV4-3 | NA | CASSQDSARASGYTEAFF
TRBV6-5 | TRBD1 | CASSYGPDRNYGYTF
TRBV30 | TRBD1 | CAWSRTGTTEAFF
TRBV4-1 | TRBD2 | CASSQDPLAGVSSEQFF
TRBV13 | NA | CASSSTPTAASGNTIYF
TRBV19 | TRBD1 | CASSNQGVSPLHF
TRBV28 | NA | CASRRSSQESEQYF
TRBV4-3 | NA | CASSQVLVHQETQYF
TRBV4-1 | NA | CASSQVGRGQPQHF
TRBV12-5 | TRBD2 | CASGPSGSGEQYF
TRBV12-5 | NA | CASGLVVEGGPMNTEAFF
TRBV6-2/TRBV6-3 | NA | CASSPGPSRGNTIYF
TRBV27 | NA | CASSPIGQSRRRNGYTF
TRBV28 | TRBD1 | CASSSWGQDAYEQYF
TRBV2 | NA | CASRPGWSGELFF
TRBV28 | NA | CASSLTGRLTYEQYF
TRBV5-1 | NA | CASSPQGNTEAFF
TRBV19 | NA | CASSMGASSYNEQFF
TRBV5-1 | TRBD1 | CASSFDRGLLNTEAFF
TRBV5-8 | NA | CASLSGIAKNIQYF
TRBV6-2/TRBV6-3 | TRBD2 | CASSGGSLHNEQFF
TRBV7-6 | TRBD1 | CASSLGAGQDYSGANVLTF
TRBV11-1 | NA | CASSKTVPYEQYF
TRBV5-1 | NA | CASSMEGRAYGYTF
TRBV5-1 | NA | CASSKNRDDEQFF
TRBV5-5 | NA | CASSRSLTAPIGGYTF
TRBV11-3 | TRBD2 | CASSSRSGRAYNEQFF
TRBV7-9 | TRBD2 | CASSPPGTRRRNEQFF
TRBV5-4 | TRBD1 | CASSLLGTGDTEAFF
TRBV5-6 | NA | CASTRVNEQFF
TRBV5-6 | TRBD1 | CASSVVRTGRQDYGYTF
TRBV5-1 | NA | CASSSQGGGTEAFF
TRBV7-2 | NA | CASSLSYEQYF
TRBV18 | TRBD2 | CASSPPGTSGSYEQYF
TRBV7-8 | TRBD1 | CASSLSLRGRDTGELFF
TRBV19 | NA | CASREDTIYF
TRBV7-8 | NA | CASSLRPRGAGTGVEETQYF
TRBV10-3 | NA | CAISRGMNTEAFF
TRBV19 | NA | CASSIRVMSELFF
TRBV5-5 | NA | CASSLWGVDNEKLFF
TRBV27 | NA | CASSFGDSLNEKLFF
TRBV6-5 | NA | CASSFYATRGNTEAFF
TRBV18 | NA | CASSPFLTDEKLFF